The TCR beta chain described here comes from a study of OX40 agonist ivuxolimab in advanced cancers. Study-wide background: Patients receiving dose escalation had hepatocellular carcinoma, melanoma, renal cell or head and neck cancer. Three individuals attained partial responses, comprising one hepatocellular carcinoma case and two cutaneous melanoma cases. Age averaged roughly 60 years (range about 20 to 80), and roughly 80% were male.

Study-wide findings and caveats: In the expanded peripheral T cells, antigen specificity was never determined.

Here immunoSEQ multiplex PCR was the method, and the copy in TCRdb shows in-frame clones only, minus some. The table lists around 70,000 clones, roughly 82% of them singletons. This clone has more than one count but fewer than ten. What it binds is not known. The V end was cut by 5 bases, the J end by 0 bases, with 13 bases between. The CDR3 totals 15 residues. Germline CDR1 reads SGHTA; CDR2 reads FQGNSA. This sequence originates from an adult with an advanced solid tumor such as melanoma, head and neck, liver or kidney cancer. The material sequenced was CD4+ or CD8+ T cells sorted from blood, taken in a trial of the OX40 agonist ivuxolimab. The rearrangement joins TRBV7-2 to TRBJ1-1; D perhaps matches TRBD1 (5 bases). CDR3 amino acids: CASSAQGTMNTEAFF. CDR3 bases: TGTGCCAGCAGCGCCCAAGGGACTATGAACACTGAAGCTTTCTTT.